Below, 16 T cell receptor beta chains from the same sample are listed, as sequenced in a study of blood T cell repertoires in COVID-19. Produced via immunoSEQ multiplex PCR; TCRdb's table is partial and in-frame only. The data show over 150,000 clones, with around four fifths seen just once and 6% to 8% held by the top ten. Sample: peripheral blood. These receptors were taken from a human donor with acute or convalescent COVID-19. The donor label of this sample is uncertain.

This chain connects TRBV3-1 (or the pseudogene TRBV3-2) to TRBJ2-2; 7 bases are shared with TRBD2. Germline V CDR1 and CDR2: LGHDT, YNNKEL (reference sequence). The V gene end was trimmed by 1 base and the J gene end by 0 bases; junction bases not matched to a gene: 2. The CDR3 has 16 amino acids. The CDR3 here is CASSQALAANTGELFF. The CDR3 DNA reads TGTGCCAGCAGCCAAGCGCTAGCGGCGAACACCGGGGAGCTGTTTTTT.

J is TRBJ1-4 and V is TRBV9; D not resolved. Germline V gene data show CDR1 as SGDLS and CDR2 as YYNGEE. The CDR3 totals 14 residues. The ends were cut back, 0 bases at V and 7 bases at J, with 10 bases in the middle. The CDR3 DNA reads TGTGCCAGCAGCGTAGGGGTTGAGGGTGAAAAACTGTTTTTT. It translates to CASSVGVEGEKLFF.

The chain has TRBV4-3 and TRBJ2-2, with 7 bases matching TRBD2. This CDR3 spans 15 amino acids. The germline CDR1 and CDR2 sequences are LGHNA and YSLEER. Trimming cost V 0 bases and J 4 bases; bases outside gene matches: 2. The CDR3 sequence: CASSQERGITGELFF. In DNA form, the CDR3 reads TGCGCCAGCAGCCAAGAGCGGGGGATCACCGGGGAGCTGTTTTTT.

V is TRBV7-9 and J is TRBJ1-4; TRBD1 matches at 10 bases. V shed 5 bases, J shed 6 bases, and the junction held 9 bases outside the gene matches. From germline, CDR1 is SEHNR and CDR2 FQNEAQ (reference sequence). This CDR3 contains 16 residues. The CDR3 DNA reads TGTGCCAGCAGCCGAAGTAGGACAGGGGGACATGAAAAACTGTTTTTT. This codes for CASSRSRTGGHEKLFF.

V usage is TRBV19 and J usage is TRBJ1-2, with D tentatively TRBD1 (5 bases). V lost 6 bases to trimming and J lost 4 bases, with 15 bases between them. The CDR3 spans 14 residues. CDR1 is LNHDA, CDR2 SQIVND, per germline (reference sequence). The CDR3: CASSIPGGGYGYTF. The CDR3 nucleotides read TGTGCCAGTAGCATCCCGGGGGGAGGCTATGGCTACACCTTC.

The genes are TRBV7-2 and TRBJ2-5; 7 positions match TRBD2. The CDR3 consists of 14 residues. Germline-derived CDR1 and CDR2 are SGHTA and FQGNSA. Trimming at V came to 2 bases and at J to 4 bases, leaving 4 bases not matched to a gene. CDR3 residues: CASSLRTRSETQYF. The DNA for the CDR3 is TGTGCCAGCAGCTTAAGGACTAGGTCAGAGACCCAGTACTTC.

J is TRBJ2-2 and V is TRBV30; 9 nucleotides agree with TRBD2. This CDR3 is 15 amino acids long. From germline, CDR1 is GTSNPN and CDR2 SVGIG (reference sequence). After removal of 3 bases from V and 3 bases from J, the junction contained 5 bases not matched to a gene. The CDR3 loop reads CAWRMAGGYTGELFF. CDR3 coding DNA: TGTGCCTGGAGGATGGCGGGAGGGTACACCGGGGAGCTGTTTTTT. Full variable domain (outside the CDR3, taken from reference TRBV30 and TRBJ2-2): SQTIHQWPATLVQPVGSPLSLECTVEGTSNPNLYWYRQAAGRGLQLLFYSVGIGQISSEVPQNLSASRPQDRQFILSSKKLLLSDSGFYLCAWRMAGGYTGELFFGEGSRLTVL.

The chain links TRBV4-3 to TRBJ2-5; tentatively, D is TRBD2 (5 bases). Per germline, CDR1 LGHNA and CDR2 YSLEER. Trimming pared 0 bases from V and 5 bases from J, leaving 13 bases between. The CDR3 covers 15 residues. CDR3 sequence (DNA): TGCGCCAGCAGCCAAGAAGCGACTAAGAAGGAGACCCAGTACTTC. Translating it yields CASSQEATKKETQYF.

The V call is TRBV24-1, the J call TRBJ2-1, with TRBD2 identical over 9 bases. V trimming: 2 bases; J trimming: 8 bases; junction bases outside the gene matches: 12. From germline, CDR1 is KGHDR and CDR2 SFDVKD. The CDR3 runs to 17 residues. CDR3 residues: CATSDSGLAGTLHEQFF. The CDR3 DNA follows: TGTGCCACCAGTGATTCTGGCCTAGCGGGAACCCTACATGAGCAGTTCTTC.

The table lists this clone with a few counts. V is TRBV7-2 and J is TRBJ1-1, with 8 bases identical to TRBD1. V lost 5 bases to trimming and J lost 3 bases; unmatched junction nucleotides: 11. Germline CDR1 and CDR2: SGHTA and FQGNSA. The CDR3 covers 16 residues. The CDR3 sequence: CASSGGQGRGDTEAFF. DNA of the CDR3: TGTGCCAGCAGCGGTGGACAGGGACGAGGGGACACTGAAGCTTTCTTT.

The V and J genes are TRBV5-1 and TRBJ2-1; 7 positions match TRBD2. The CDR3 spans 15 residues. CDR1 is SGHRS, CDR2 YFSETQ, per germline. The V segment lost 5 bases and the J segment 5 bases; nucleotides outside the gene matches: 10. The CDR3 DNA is TGCGCCAGCAGTAAGTGGGAGGGGCTGCACAATGAGCAGTTCTTC. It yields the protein CASSKWEGLHNEQFF.

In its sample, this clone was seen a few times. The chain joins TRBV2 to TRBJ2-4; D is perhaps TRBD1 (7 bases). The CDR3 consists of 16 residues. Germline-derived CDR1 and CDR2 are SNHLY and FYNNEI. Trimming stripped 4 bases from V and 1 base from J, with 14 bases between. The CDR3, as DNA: TGTGCCAGCAGTGGGGGGGACAGCAGGGCCAAAAACATTCAGTACTTC. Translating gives CASSGGDSRAKNIQYF.

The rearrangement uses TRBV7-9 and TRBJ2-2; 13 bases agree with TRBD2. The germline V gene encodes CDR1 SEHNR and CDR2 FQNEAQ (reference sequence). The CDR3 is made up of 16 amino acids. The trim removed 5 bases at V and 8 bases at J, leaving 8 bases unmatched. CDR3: CASSTQRTSGSGELFF. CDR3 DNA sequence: TGTGCCAGCAGCACCCAACGGACTAGCGGGAGTGGGGAGCTGTTTTTT.

The CDR3 here is CASSLDGHDTEAFF. The CDR3 DNA reads TGTGCCAGCAGCTTAGATGGCCACGACACTGAAGCTTTCTTT. The chain has TRBV11-2 and TRBJ1-1; D is uncertain. V lost 0 bases and J 3 bases, leaving 8 bases between the germline ends. Germline V lookup: CDR1 SGHAT, CDR2 FQNNGV. The CDR3 has 14 residues.

The CDR3 spells CASRYRGETQYF. In DNA, the CDR3 is TGTGCCAGCAGGTACAGGGGGGAGACCCAGTACTTC. The J gene is TRBJ2-5, the V gene TRBV12-3 or TRBV12-4, with TRBD1 matching 8 bases. The CDR3 spans 12 residues. V lost 6 bases, J lost 5 bases, and 2 bases stayed unmatched.

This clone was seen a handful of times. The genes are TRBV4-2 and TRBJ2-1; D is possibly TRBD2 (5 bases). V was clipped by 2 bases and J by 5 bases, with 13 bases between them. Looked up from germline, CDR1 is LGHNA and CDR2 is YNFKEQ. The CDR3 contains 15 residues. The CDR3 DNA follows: TGTGCCAGCAGCCAAAGCTCGAGCGGAAACAATGAGCAGTTCTTC. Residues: CASSQSSSGNNEQFF.